This T cell receptor (beta chain) was captured in a study of T cells in Graves' hyperthyroidism and ophthalmopathy. TCR beta CDR3 sequences were amplified from RNA transcripts. The HTBI primer set served for first-round RT-PCR of the TCR CDR3. In TCRdb, the multiplex PCR reads were re-called with MiXCR into one record per CDR3 protein. Counted here are 550,000 to 700,000 distinct CDR3 sequences, under 60% occurring once; the ten biggest clones make up around 19%. This clonotype was recorded many times. The CDR3 is made up of 13 amino acids. Per the germline V gene, CDR1 is MNHNS and CDR2 is SASEGT. V was pared by 4 bases and J by 4 bases, with 7 bases between.

This receptor was identified in an adult woman with Graves' disease, either hyperthyroidism or ophthalmopathy (not recorded which). The genes are TRBV6-1 and TRBJ1-4; the D is unclear. Material for sequencing was peripheral blood or thyroid tissue (not recorded which). The CDR3 nucleotides read TGTGCCAGCAGTGTGCAGAGTAATGAAAAACTGTTTTTT. Translating it yields CASSVQSNEKLFF.